Each of the 14 T cell receptor beta chains below was sequenced from the same sample in a study of OX40 agonist ivuxolimab in advanced cancers. Clones were read by immunoSEQ multiplex PCR, and TCRdb kept only the in-frame ones, dropping some. Found here are 59,000 or so clones, about 90% of them singletons; the top ten hold approximately 0.41%. The specimen comprised CD4+ or CD8+ T cells sorted from blood, sampled in a trial of the OX40 agonist ivuxolimab. The receptors stem from an adult with an advanced solid tumor such as melanoma, head and neck, liver or kidney cancer.

The genes are TRBV6-6 and TRBJ1-5; 10 nucleotides agree with TRBD1. Unmatched junction bases numbered 0, after V lost 2 bases and J lost 5 bases. The CDR3 sequence is 14 residues long. The germline V gene encodes CDR1 MNHNY and CDR2 SVGAGI (reference sequence). CDR3: CASSYDRGHQPQHF. CDR3 bases: TGTGCCAGCAGTTACGACAGGGGGCATCAGCCCCAGCATTTT.

This clone came up a few times. V and J are TRBV5-4 and TRBJ2-7; a possible D gene is TRBD2 (7 bases). The CDR3 consists of 18 residues. From germline, CDR1 is SGHNT and CDR2 YYREEE (reference sequence). The V end was cut by 4 bases, the J end by 0 bases, with 23 bases between. The CDR3 region is CASSPGLGRGDDSYEQYF. CDR3 sequence (DNA): TGTGCCAGCAGCCCGGGACTGGGGAGGGGGGATGACTCCTACGAGCAGTACTTC. Supplemented by reference TRBV5-4 and TRBJ2-7, the full variable domain reads ETGVTQSPTHLIKTRGQQVTLRCSSQSGHNTVSWYQQALGQGPQFIFQYYREEENGRGNFPPRFSGLQFPNYSSELNVNALELDDSALYLCASSPGLGRGDDSYEQYFGPGTRLTVT.

This chain joins TRBV15 and TRBJ2-2; 9 bases map to TRBD2. V lost 0 bases, J lost 4 bases, and 3 bases stayed unmatched. Germline V lookup: CDR1 LNHNV, CDR2 YYDKDF (reference sequence). This CDR3 contains 16 residues. The CDR3 DNA follows: TGTGCCACCAGCAGAGAACTAGCGGGCCTCACCGGGGAGCTGTTTTTT. It encodes CATSRELAGLTGELFF. Full variable domain (missing parts from reference TRBV15 and TRBJ2-2): DAMVIQNPRYQVTQFGKPVTLSCSQTLNHNVMYWYQQKSSQAPKLLFHYYDKDFNNEADTPDNFQSRRPNTSFCFLDIRSPGLGDTAMYLCATSRELAGLTGELFFGEGSRLTVL.

This chain joins TRBV2 and TRBJ1-2, with D uncertain. V lost 2 bases and J 1 base, leaving 8 bases between the germline ends. The CDR3 runs 14 residues. Germline V gene sequence: CDR1 SNHLY, CDR2 FYNNEI. CDR3 sequence (DNA): TGTGCCAGCAGTGAATTACAGATTAACTATGGCTACACCTTC. Amino acids: CASSELQINYGYTF. Complete variable domain (other parts from reference TRBV2 and TRBJ1-2): EPEVTQTPSHQVTQMGQEVILRCVPISNHLYFYWYRQILGQKVEFLVSFYNNEISEKSEIFDDQFSVERPDGSNFTLKIRSTKLEDSAMYFCASSELQINYGYTFGSGTRLTVV.

The V gene is TRBV5-6, the J gene TRBJ2-7, with D perhaps assigned TRBD1 or TRBD2 (5 bases each). The CDR3 sequence is 14 residues long. From germline, CDR1 is SGHDT and CDR2 YYEEEE. Trimming cost V 1 base and J 1 base, with 9 bases left between them. The CDR3 DNA sequence: TGTGCCAGCAGCTTGACGGGGCCGTCCTACGAGCAGTACTTC. Amino acids: CASSLTGPSYEQYF.

This chain joins TRBV7-3 and TRBJ2-3, with 7 bases identical to TRBD1. There are 16 residues in the CDR3. Germline V lookup: CDR1 SGHTA, CDR2 FQGTGA. The V and J ends lost 4 bases and 1 base, in that order; junction bases with no gene match: 8. CDR3 DNA sequence: TGTGCCAGCAGCTCGAAGGGACAGTACGGCACAGATACGCAGTATTTT. Its protein product is CASSSKGQYGTDTQYF.

The J gene is TRBJ2-7, the V gene TRBV28; D is ambiguous. V lost 6 bases and J 0 bases, leaving 9 bases between the germline ends. The length of the CDR3 is 13 residues. Germline V gene data show CDR1 as MDHEN and CDR2 as SYDVKM. The DNA of the CDR3 is TGTGCCAGCAGCCTAGTAAGCTCCTACGAGCAGTACTTC. Amino acids: CASSLVSSYEQYF.

This chain joins TRBV5-1 and TRBJ1-2; the match to TRBD1 covers 10 bases. V lost 2 bases to trimming and J lost 3 bases; unmatched junction nucleotides: 1. Germline V CDR1 and CDR2: SGHRS, YFSETQ. CDR3 length: 14 residues. CDR3 bases: TGCGCCAGCAGCTTCGGACAGGGGGACTATGGCTACACCTTC. The encoded protein is CASSFGQGDYGYTF.

The J gene is TRBJ2-1, the V gene TRBV7-9, with D tentatively TRBD1 (5 bases). Germline lookup yields CDR1 SEHNR and CDR2 FQNEAQ (reference sequence). CDR3 length equals 15 residues. The V and J ends lost 5 bases and 1 base respectively, with 12 bases between them. For the CDR3, the DNA is TGTGCCAGCAGCCAACCGAGACAGTCCTACAATGAGCAGTTCTTC. Translated, it gives CASSQPRQSYNEQFF.

This sequence joins TRBV6-5 and TRBJ2-7; D is possibly TRBD1 or TRBD2 (6 bases each). The V and J ends lost 0 bases and 4 bases respectively, with 16 bases between them. CDR3 length: 16 residues. The V gene's germline CDR1 is MNHEY and CDR2 SVGAGI. DNA of the CDR3: TGTGCCAGCAGTTACTCTTTAATGGGGGGCGGGTACGAGCAGTACTTC. Residues: CASSYSLMGGGYEQYF.

This chain links TRBV7-2 with TRBJ1-1; no reliable D call. The CDR3 spans 15 residues. Per the germline V gene, CDR1 is SGHTA and CDR2 is FQGNSA. With 3 bases removed from V and 3 bases from J, the gap between germline ends came to 14 bases. This CDR3 is CASSLGGGWDTEAFF. The DNA of the CDR3 is TGTGCCAGCAGCTTGGGAGGCGGGTGGGACACTGAAGCTTTCTTT.

This clone showed up just once. The V and J genes are TRBV19 and TRBJ2-7; D remains unclear. The V gene lost 0 bases and the J gene lost 1 base, with 7 bases spanning the gap. Germline V gene sequence: CDR1 LNHDA, CDR2 SQIVND (reference sequence). The CDR3 spans 14 residues. The CDR3 DNA follows: TGTGCCAGTAGTATAGAAGGCCCTTCCTACGAGCAGTACTTC. Translated, it gives CASSIEGPSYEQYF.

The chain joins TRBV2 to TRBJ1-2; TRBD1 matches at 9 bases. V dropped 7 bases and J dropped 5; count of bases not matched to a gene: 2. The V gene's germline CDR1 is SNHLY and CDR2 FYNNEI. The CDR3 is made up of 12 amino acids. The CDR3 nucleotides read TGTGCCAGCAAAGGGACAGGGTATGGCTACACCTTC. As protein: CASKGTGYGYTF.

The V gene is TRBV9, the J gene TRBJ1-1; D is unresolved. The CDR3 spans 15 residues. CDR1 SGDLS and CDR2 YYNGEE come from the germline V gene. V was clipped by 3 bases and J by 0 bases, with 12 bases between them. The chain's CDR3 is CASSGGRAMNTEAFF. In DNA, the CDR3 is TGTGCCAGCAGCGGCGGACGGGCCATGAACACTGAAGCTTTCTTT. Based on the CDR3 plus reference TRBV9 and TRBJ1-1, the full variable domain is DSGVTQTPKHLITATGQRVTLRCSPRSGDLSVYWYQQSLDQGLQFLIQYYNGEERAKGNILERFSAQQFPDLHSELNLSSLELGDSALYFCASSGGRAMNTEAFFGQGTRLTVV.